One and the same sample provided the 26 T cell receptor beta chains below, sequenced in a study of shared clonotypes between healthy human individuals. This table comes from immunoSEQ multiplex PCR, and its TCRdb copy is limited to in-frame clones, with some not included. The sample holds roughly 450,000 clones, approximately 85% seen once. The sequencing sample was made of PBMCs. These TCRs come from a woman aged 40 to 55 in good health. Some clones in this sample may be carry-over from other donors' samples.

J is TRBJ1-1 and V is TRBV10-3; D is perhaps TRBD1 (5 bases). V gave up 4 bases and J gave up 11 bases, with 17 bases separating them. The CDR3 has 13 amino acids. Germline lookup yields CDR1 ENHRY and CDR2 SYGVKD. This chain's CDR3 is CAISAISDTGAFF. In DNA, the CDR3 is TGTGCCATCAGTGCAATTTCGGACACTGGGGCTTTCTTT.

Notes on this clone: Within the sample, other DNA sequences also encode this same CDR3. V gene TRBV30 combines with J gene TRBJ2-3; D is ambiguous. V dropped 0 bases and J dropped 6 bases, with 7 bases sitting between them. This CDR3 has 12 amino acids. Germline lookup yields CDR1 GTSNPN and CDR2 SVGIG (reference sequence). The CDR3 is CAWSVNRDTQYF. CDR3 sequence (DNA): TGTGCCTGGAGTGTAAACCGTGATACGCAGTATTTT.

CDR3 sequence: CASSRGTEEQYF. The CDR3 nucleotides read TGTGCCAGCTCACGGGGGACGGAGGAGCAGTACTTC. The gene calls are TRBV18 and TRBJ2-7; D may correspond to TRBD1 or TRBD2 (5 bases each). Germline loops: CDR1 KGHSH, CDR2 LQKENI. V was clipped by 4 bases and J by 7 bases, with 11 bases between them. CDR3 length: 12 amino acids. Full variable domain (missing parts from reference TRBV18 and TRBJ2-7): NAGVMQNPRHLVRRRGQEARLRCSPMKGHSHVYWYRQLPEEGLKFMVYLQKENIIDESGMPKERFSAEFPKEGPSILRIQQVVRGDSAAYFCASSRGTEEQYFGPGTRLTVT.

CDR3 protein: CASRNSGTSGSGELFF. In nucleotides, the CDR3 is TGTGCCAGCAGAAACTCCGGGACTAGCGGTTCCGGGGAGCTGTTTTTT. This chain joins TRBV27 and TRBJ2-2, with TRBD2 identical over 11 bases. Germline V gene sequence: CDR1 MNHEY, CDR2 SMNVEV (reference sequence). The CDR3 extends over 16 amino acids. V trimming: 6 bases; J trimming: 6 bases; junction bases outside the gene matches: 9.

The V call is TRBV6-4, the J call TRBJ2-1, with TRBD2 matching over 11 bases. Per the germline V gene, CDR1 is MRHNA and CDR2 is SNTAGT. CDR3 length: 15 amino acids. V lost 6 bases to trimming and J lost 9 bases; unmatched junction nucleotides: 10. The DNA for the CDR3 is TGTGCCAGCAGCCAACTAGCGGGAGAGGGAAGTGAGCAGTTCTTC. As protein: CASSQLAGEGSEQFF.

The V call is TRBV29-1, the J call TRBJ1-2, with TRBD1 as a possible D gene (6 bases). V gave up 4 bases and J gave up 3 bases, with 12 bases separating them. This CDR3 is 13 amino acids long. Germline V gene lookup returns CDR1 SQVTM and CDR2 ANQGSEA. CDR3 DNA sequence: TGCAGCGTTGCTGGACAGACCGACTATGGCTACACCTTC. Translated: CSVAGQTDYGYTF.

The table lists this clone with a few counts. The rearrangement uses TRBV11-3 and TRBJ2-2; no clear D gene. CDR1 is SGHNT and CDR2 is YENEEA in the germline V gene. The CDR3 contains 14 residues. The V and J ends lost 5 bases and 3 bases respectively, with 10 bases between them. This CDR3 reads CASSRERDTGELFF. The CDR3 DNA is TGTGCCAGCAGCCGTGAGCGAGACACCGGGGAGCTGTTTTTT.

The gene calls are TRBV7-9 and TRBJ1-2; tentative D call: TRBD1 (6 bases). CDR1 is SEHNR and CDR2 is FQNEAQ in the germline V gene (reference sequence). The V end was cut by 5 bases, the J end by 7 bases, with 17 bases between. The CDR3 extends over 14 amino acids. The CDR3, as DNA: TGTGCCAGCAGCAATGAACAGGGTACGAGTGGCTACACCTTC. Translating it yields CASSNEQGTSGYTF. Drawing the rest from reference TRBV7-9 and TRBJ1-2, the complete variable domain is DTGVSQNPRHKITKRGQNVTFRCDPISEHNRLYWYRQTLGQGPEFLTYFQNEAQLEKSRLLSDRFSAERPKGSFSTLEIQRTEQGDSAMYLCASSNEQGTSGYTFGSGTRLTVV.

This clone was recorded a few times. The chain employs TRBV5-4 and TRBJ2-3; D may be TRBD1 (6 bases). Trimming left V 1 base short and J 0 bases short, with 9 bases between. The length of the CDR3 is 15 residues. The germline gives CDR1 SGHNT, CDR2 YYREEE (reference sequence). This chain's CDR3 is CASSLPGASTDTQYF. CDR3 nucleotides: TGTGCCAGCAGCTTGCCAGGGGCTAGCACAGATACGCAGTATTTT.

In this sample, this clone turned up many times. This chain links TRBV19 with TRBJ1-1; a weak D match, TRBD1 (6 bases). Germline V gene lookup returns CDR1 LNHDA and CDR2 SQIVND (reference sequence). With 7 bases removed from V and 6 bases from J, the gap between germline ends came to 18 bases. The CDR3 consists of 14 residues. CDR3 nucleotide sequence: TGTGCCAGTACCAATGGGGGGGGCGACTCTGAAGCTTTCTTT. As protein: CASTNGGGDSEAFF.

The CDR3 DNA sequence: TGTGCCAGCAGCTTGGGGGGAAGCTTACAGTCTAACTATGGCTACACCTTC. Residues: CASSLGGSLQSNYGYTF. The rearrangement uses TRBV5-8 and TRBJ1-2; D remains ambiguous. Deletions cut 0 bases from V and 0 bases from J, with 15 bases between. Germline V gives CDR1 SGHTS, CDR2 YDEGEE. The CDR3 consists of 17 residues.

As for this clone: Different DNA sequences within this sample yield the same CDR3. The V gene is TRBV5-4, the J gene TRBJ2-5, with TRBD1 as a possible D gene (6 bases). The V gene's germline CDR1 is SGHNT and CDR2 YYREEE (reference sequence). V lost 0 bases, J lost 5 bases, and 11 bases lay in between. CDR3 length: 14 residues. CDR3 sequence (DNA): TGTGCCAGCAGCTTGGACAGGGTGGAGGAGACCCAGTACTTC. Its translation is CASSLDRVEETQYF.

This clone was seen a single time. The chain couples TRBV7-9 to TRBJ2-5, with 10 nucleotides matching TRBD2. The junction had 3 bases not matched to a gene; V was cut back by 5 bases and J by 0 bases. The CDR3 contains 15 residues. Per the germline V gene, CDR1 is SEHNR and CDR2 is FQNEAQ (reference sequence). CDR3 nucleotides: TGTGCCAGCAGCAGGACTAGCGGCTACCAAGAGACCCAGTACTTC. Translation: CASSRTSGYQETQYF.

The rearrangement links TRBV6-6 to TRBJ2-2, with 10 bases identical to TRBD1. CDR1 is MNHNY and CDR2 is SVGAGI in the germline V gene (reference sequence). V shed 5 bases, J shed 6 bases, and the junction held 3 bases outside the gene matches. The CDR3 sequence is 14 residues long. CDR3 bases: TGTGCCAGCAGTCCTGACAGGGGGCCCGGGGAGCTGTTTTTT. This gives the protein CASSPDRGPGELFF.

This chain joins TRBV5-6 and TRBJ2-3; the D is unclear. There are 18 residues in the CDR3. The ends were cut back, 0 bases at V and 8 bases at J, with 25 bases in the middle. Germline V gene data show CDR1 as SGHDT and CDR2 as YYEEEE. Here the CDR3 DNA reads TGTGCCAGCAGCTTGGAGGTTGTGGCAGAACGAGTCCGGGCTACGCAGTATTTT. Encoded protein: CASSLEVVAERVRATQYF.

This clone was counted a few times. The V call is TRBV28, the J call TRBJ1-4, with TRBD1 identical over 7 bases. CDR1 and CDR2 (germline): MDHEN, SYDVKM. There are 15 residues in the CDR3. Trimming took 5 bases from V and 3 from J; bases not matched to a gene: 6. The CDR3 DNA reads TGTGCCAGCAGTACTCAGACAGGGCCTAATGAAAAACTGTTTTTT. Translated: CASSTQTGPNEKLFF.

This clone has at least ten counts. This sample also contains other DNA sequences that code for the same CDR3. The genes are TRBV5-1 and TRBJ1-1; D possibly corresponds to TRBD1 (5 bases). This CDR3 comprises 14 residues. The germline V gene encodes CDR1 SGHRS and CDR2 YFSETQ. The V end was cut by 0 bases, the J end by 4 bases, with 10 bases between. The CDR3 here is CASSLGGAGTEAFF. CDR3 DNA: TGCGCCAGCAGCTTGGGAGGGGCTGGCACTGAAGCTTTCTTT.

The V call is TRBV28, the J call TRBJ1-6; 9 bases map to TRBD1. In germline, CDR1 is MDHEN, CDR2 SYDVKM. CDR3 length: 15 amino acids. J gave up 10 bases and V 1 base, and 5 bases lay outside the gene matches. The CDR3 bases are TGTGCCAGCAGTTTATTGGGACAGGGTGACTCACCCCTCCACTTT. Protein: CASSLLGQGDSPLHF. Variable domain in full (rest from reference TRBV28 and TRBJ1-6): DVKVTQSSRYLVKRTGEKVFLECVQDMDHENMFWYRQDPGLGLRLIYFSYDVKMKEKGDIPEGYSVSREKKERFSLILESASTNQTSMYLCASSLLGQGDSPLHFGNGTRLTVT.

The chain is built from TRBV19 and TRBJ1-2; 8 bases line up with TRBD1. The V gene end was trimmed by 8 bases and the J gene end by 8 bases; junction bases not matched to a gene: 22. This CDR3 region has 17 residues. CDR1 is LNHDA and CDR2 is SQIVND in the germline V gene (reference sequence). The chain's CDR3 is CASSMTQKRTGRPGYTF. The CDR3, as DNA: TGTGCCAGTTCGATGACTCAAAAAAGGACAGGGAGGCCGGGCTACACCTTC.

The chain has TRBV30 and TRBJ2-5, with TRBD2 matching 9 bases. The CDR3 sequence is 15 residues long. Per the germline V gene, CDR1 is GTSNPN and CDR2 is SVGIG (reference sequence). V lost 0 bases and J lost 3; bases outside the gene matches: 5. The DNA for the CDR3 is TGTGCCTGGAGTGTACCAGCGGGGGGTGAAGAGACCCAGTACTTC. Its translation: CAWSVPAGGEETQYF.

CDR3 region: CASSFLRIGVEQYF. CDR3 nucleotides: TGTGCCAGCAGTTTCCTGAGGATTGGGGTCGAGCAGTACTTC. This chain links TRBV28 with TRBJ2-7; D unclear. The V and J ends lost 3 bases and 6 bases respectively, with 15 bases between them. Germline V CDR1 and CDR2: MDHEN, SYDVKM. The CDR3 totals 14 residues.

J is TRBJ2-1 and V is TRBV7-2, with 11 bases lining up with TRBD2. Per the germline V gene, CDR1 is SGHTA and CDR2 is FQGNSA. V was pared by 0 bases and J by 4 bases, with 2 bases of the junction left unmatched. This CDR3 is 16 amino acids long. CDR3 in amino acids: CASSLAASGRYNEQFF. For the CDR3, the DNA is TGTGCCAGCAGCTTAGCGGCTAGCGGGAGGTACAATGAGCAGTTCTTC.

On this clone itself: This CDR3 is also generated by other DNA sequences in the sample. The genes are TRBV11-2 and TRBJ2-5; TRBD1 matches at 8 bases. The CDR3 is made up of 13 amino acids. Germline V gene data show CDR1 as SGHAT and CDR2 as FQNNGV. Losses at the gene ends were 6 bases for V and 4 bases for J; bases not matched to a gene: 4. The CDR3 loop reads CASSWTGRETQYF. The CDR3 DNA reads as TGTGCCAGCAGTTGGACAGGGCGAGAGACCCAGTACTTC.

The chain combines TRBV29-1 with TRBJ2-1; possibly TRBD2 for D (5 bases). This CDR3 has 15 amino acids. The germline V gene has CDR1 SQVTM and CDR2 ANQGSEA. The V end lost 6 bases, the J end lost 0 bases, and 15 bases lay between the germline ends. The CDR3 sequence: CSVLGGQISYNEQFF. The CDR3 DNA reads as TGCAGCGTATTAGGAGGCCAGATCTCCTACAATGAGCAGTTCTTC.

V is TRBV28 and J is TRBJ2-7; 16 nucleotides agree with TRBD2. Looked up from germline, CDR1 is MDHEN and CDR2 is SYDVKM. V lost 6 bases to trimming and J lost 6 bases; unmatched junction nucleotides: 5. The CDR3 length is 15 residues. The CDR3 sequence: CASRGTSGRVVEQYF. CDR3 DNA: TGTGCCAGCAGGGGGACTAGCGGGAGGGTGGTCGAGCAGTACTTC.

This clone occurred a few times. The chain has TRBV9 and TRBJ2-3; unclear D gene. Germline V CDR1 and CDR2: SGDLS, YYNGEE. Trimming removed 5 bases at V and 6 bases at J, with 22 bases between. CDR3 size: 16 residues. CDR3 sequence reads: CASSNSDGPRRDTQYF. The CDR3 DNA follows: TGTGCCAGCAGTAATTCGGACGGACCACGAAGGGATACGCAGTATTTT.